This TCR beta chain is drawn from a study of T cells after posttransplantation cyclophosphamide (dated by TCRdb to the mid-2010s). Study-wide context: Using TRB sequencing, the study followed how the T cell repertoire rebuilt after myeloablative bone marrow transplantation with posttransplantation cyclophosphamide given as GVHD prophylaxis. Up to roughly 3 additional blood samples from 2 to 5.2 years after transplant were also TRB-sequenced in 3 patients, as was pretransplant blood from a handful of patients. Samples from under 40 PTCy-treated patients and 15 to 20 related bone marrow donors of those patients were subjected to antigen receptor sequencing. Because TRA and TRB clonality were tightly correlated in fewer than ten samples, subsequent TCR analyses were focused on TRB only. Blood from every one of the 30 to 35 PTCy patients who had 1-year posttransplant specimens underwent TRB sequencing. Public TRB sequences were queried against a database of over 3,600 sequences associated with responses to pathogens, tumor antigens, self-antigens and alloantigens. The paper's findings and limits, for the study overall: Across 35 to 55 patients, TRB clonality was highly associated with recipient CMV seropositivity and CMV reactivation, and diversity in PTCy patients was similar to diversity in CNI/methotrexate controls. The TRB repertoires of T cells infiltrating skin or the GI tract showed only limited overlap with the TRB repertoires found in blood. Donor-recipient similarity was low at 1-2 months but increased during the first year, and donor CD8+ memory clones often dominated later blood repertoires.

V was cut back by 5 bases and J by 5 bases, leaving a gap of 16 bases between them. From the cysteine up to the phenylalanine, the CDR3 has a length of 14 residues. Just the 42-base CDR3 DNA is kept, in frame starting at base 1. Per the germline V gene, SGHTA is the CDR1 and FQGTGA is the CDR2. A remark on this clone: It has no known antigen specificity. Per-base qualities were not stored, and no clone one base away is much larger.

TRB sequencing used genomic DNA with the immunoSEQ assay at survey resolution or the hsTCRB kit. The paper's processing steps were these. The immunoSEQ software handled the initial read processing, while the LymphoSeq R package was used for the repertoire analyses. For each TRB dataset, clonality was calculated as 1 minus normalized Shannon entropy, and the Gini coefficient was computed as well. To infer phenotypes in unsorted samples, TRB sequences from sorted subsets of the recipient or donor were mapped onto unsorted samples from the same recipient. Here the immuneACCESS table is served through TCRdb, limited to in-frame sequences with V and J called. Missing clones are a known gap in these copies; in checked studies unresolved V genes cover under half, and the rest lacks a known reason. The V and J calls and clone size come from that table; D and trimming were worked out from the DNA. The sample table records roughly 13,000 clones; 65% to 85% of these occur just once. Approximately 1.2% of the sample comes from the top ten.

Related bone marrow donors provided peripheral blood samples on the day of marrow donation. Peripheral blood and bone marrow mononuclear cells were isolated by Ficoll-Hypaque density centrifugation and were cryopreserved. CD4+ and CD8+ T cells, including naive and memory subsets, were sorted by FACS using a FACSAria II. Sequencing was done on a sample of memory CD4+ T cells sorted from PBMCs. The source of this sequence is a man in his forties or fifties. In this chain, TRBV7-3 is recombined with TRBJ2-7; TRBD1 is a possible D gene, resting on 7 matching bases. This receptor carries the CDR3 CASSPTGEVNEQYF. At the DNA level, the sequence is TGTGCCAGCAGCCCTACAGGGGAGGTCAACGAGCAGTACTTC.